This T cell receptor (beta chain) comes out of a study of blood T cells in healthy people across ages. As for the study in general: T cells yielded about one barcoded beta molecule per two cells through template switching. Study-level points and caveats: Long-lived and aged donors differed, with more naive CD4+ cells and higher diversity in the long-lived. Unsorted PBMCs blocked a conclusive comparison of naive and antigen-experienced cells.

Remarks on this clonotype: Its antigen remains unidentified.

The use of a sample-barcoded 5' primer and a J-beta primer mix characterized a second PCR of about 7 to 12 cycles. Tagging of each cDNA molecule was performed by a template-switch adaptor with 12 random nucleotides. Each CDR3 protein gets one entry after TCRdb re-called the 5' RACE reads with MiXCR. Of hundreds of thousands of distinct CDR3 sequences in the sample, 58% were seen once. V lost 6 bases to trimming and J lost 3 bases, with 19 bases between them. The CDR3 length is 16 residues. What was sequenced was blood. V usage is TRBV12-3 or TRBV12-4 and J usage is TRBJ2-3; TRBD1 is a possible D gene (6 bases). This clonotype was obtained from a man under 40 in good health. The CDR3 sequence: CASRGLGHLITDTQYF. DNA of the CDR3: TGTGCCAGCAGGGGGCTGGGACACTTAATTACAGATACGCAGTATTTT.